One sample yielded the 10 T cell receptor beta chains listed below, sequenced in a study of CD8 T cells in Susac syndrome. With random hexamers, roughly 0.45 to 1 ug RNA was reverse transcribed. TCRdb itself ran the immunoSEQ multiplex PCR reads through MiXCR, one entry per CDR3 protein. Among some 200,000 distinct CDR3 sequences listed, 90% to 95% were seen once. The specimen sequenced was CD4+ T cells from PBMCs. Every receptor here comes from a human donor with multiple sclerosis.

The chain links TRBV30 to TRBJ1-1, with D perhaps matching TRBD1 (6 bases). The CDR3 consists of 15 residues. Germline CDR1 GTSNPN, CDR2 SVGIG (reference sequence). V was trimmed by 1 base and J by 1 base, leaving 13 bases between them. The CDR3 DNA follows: TGTGCCTGGAGTGCCCCGGACAGAGAGAACACTGAAGCTTTCTTT. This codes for CAWSAPDRENTEAFF.

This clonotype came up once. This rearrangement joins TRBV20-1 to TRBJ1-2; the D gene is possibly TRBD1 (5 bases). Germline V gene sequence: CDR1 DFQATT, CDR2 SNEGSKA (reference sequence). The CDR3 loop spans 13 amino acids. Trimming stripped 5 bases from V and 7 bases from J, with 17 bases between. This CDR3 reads CSAPRAGGVGYTF. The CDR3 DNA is TGCAGTGCTCCCCGGGCCGGGGGGGTTGGCTACACCTTC.

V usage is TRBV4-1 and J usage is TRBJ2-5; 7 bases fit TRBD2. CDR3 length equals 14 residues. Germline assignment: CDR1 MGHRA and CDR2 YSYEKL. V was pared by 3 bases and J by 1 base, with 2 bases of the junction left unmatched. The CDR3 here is CASSHGLVQETQYF. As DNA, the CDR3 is TGCGCCAGCAGCCACGGACTAGTCCAAGAGACCCAGTACTTC.

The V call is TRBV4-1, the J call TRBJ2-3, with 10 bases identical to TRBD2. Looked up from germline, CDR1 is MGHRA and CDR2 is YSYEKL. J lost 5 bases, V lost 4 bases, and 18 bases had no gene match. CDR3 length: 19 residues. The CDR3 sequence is CASSRHSLSGRARVDTQYF. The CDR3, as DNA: TGCGCCAGCAGCCGCCACTCCTTAAGCGGGAGGGCCCGGGTAGATACGCAGTATTTT.

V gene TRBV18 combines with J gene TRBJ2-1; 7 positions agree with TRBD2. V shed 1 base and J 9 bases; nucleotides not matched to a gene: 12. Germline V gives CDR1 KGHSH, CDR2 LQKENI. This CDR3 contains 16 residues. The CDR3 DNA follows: TGTGCCAGCTCACCACAGAACCGGGTGGCGGGAGCTGAGCAGTTCTTC. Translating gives CASSPQNRVAGAEQFF.

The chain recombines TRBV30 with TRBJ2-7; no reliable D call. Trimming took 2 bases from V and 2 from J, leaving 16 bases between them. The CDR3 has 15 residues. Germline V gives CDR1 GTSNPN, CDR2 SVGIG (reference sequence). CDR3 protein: CAWSPPVAVAYEQYF. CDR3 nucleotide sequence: TGTGCCTGGAGTCCTCCAGTGGCCGTTGCCTACGAGCAGTACTTC.

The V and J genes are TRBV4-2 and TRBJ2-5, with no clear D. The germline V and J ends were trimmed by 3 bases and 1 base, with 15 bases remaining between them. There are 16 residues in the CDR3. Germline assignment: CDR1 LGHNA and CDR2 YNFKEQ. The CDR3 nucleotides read TGTGCCAGCAGCCAGTCCACCGTGGCGGTCCAAGAGACCCAGTACTTC. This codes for CASSQSTVAVQETQYF.

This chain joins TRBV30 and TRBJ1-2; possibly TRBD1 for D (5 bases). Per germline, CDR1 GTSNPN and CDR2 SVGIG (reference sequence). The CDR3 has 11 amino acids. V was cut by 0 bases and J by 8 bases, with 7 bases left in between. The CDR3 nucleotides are TGTGCCTGGAGTGTTGGGGCCGGCTACACCTTC. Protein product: CAWSVGAGYTF.

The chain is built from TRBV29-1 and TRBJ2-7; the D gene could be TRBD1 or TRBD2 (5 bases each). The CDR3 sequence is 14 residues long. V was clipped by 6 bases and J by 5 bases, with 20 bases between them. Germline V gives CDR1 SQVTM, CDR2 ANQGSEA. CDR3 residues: CSVLRDPESNEQYF. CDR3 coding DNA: TGCAGCGTCCTCCGGGACCCCGAGTCGAACGAGCAGTACTTC.

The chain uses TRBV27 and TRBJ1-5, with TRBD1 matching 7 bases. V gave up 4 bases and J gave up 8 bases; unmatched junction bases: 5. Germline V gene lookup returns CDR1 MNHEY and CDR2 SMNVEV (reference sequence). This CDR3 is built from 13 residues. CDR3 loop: CASSSTGLEPQHF. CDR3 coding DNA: TGTGCCAGCAGTTCGACAGGGTTGGAGCCCCAGCATTTT.